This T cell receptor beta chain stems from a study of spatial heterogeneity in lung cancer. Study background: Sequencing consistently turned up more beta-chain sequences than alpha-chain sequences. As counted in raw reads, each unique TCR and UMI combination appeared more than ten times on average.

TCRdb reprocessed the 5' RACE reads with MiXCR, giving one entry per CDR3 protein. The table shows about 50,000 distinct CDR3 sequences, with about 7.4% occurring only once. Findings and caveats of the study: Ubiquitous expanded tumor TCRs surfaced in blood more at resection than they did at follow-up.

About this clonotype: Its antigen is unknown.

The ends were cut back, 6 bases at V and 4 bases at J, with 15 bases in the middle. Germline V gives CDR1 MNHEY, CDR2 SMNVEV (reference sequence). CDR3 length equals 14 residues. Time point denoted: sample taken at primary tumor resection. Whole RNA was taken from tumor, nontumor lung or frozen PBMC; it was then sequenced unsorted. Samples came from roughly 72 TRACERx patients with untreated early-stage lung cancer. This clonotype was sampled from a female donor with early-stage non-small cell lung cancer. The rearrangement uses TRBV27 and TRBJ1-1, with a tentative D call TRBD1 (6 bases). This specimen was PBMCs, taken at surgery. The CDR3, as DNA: TGTGCCAGCAGCTACAGGGAGAGGGGCACTGAAGCTTTCTTT. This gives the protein CASSYRERGTEAFF.